Below, 4 T cell receptor beta chains from the same sample are listed, as sequenced in a study of shared clonotypes between healthy human individuals. The method was immunoSEQ multiplex PCR; TCRdb's version includes in-frame clones alone and lacks a portion of them. The data show nearly 1,000,000 clones, 60% to 85% seen once. Sequenced input: memory CD4+ T cells sorted from blood. Noted subset: CD45RA-negative fraction. The source of these receptors is a man younger than 30 in good health.

The V and J genes are TRBV5-6 and TRBJ1-1; 8 bases align to TRBD1. Unmatched junction bases numbered 14, after V lost 2 bases and J lost 2 bases. CDR1 is SGHDT and CDR2 is YYEEEE in the germline V gene. The CDR3 has 18 amino acids. The CDR3 coding sequence is TGTGCCAGCAGCTTAGGAGACAGGGGAAGCAGGGCAAACACTGAAGCTTTCTTT. The encoded protein is CASSLGDRGSRANTEAFF.

V is TRBV11-3 and J is TRBJ2-5, with D perhaps TRBD1 (5 bases). There are 14 residues in the CDR3. The ends were cut back, 4 bases at V and 0 bases at J, with 9 bases in the middle. Germline CDR1 reads SGHNT; CDR2 reads YENEEA. The CDR3 region is CASSSGHNQETQYF. CDR3 sequence (DNA): TGTGCCAGCAGCTCAGGACACAACCAAGAGACCCAGTACTTC.

This chain connects TRBV9 to TRBJ2-7; no clear D gene. The CDR3 extends over 15 amino acids. In germline, CDR1 is SGDLS, CDR2 YYNGEE. V was clipped by 0 bases and J by 2 bases, with 12 bases between them. The CDR3 coding sequence is TGTGCCAGCAGCGTAGGGGCGGAGTATCCCTACGAGCAGTACTTC. Its protein product is CASSVGAEYPYEQYF.

This clone has a count of ten or more. J is TRBJ2-1 and V is TRBV18, with D hard to call. The CDR3 contains 17 residues. Per the germline V gene, CDR1 is KGHSH and CDR2 is LQKENI. V lost 2 bases, J lost 0 bases, and 14 bases lay in between. CDR3 in amino acids: CASSPFGLTSSYNEQFF. The CDR3 DNA is TGTGCCAGCTCACCATTTGGGCTTACCAGCTCCTACAATGAGCAGTTCTTC.